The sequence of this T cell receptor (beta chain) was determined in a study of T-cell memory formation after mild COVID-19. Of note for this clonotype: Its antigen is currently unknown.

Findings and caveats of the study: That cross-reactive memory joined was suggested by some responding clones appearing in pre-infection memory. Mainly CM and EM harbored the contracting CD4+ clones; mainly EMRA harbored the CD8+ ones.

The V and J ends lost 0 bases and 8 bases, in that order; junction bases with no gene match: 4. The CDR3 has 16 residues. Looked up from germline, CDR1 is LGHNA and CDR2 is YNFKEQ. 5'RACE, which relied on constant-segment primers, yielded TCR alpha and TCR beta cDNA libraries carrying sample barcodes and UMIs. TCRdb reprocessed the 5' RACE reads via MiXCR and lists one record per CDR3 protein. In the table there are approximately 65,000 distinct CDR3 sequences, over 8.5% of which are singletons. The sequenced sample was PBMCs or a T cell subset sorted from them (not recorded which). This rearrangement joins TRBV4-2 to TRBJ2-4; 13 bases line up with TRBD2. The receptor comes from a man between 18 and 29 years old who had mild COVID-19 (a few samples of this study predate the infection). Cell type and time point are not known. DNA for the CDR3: TGTGCCAGCAGCCAAGATGGACTAGCGGGGGCGGACATTCAGTACTTC. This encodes CASSQDGLAGADIQYF.